Listed below are T cell receptor beta chains from one sample, sequenced in a study of regulatory T cells in long-lasting Graves disease. TCRdb ran MiXCR on the multiplex PCR reads and lists one entry per CDR3 protein. The sample shows hundreds of thousands of distinct CDR3 sequences, around 17% of them seen only once. The same specimen was also included in a second study, on T cells in Graves' hyperthyroidism and ophthalmopathy.

The sequenced sample was peripheral blood mononuclear cells (PBMCs), obtained at new diagnosis, from a patient treated with antithyroid drugs. These receptors all come from a woman aged 25 to 39 with Graves disease. The conserved cysteine and the conserved F or W are not part of the CDR3 here.

j_call,v_call,cdr3_aa
TRBJ2-7,TRBV5-1,ASSSRGQGPYEQY
TRBJ1-5,TRBV2,ASSDSLSNQPQH
TRBJ2-7,TRBV20-1,SASRLGGSSYEQY
TRBJ1-6,TRBV19,ASSTDSSYNSPLH
TRBJ1-5,TRBV19,ASSPGQKYQPQH
TRBJ2-1,TRBV19,ASSIWGGEQF
TRBJ2-7,TRBV7-9,ASSSTGTRGEQY
TRBJ2-1,TRBV12-3/TRBV12-4,ASSLGRASGNNEQF
TRBJ1-2,TRBV5-5,ASSLVVNYGYT
TRBJ2-2,TRBV7-3,ASSLTGRTNTGELF
TRBJ2-7,TRBV18,ASSPQGQGPYEQY
TRBJ1-1,TRBV11-2,ASSLTGGGDTEAF
TRBJ2-1,TRBV20-1,SAWDGTSGYNEQF
TRBJ1-2,TRBV7-2,ASSLDVLGQGARSYGYT